The rows below give T cell receptor beta chains drawn from one sample of a study of T cells in tumors after PD-1 blockade. The repertoire was sequenced with immunoSEQ multiplex PCR; TCRdb's copy has only in-frame clones and lacks some. The sample consists of 32,000 or so clones, about 77% of them appearing once. The sample in question was PBMCs, obtained before anti-PD-1 treatment. Receptors were obtained from a human donor with basal cell carcinoma. The CDR3 runs from the conserved cysteine through the conserved F or W. The D gene is left open where the match is weak. Size tells how often a clone was seen (once, few, many) or the class of an expanded clone, and some rows leave it out.

NA,NA,TRBV6-6,TRBJ1-2,CASSSGQRRAF,TGTGCCAGCAGCAGTGGACAGAGAAGGGCCTTC
NA,NA,TRBV12-3/TRBV12-4,TRBJ2-5,CASRRTVKETQYF,TGTGCCAGCAGAAGGACAGTTAAAGAGACCCAGTACTTC
NA,TRBD1,TRBV30,TRBJ2-3,CAWSSGTGPVDTQYF,TGTGCCTGGAGCTCAGGGACAGGACCCGTAGATACGCAGTATTTT
NA,NA,TRBV29-1,TRBJ1-1,CSVGVQSNTEAFF,TGCAGCGTTGGGGTACAGTCGAACACTGAAGCTTTCTTT
few,TRBD1,TRBV28,TRBJ1-5,CASSLRGTGISNQPQHF,TGTGCCAGCAGTTTACGCGGGACAGGGATTAGCAATCAGCCCCAGCATTTT
NA,TRBD1,TRBV11-3,TRBJ2-2,CASSLHRGRSGELFF,TGTGCCAGCAGCTTGCACAGGGGGAGGTCCGGGGAGCTGTTTTTT
NA,TRBD2,TRBV24-1,TRBJ2-3,CATSESSGSIFEQYF,TGTGCCACCAGTGAGTCTAGCGGGAGTATCTTCGAGCAGTATTTT
NA,TRBD2,TRBV7-2,TRBJ2-6,CASSYGLAGGAGANVLTF,TGCGCCAGCAGCTACGGACTCGCGGGGGGGGCAGGGGCCAACGTCCTGACTTTC
NA,NA,TRBV6-5,TRBJ2-2,CASSLGARNTGELFF,TGTGCCAGCAGCCTAGGGGCTAGGAACACCGGGGAGCTGTTTTTT
NA,NA,TRBV30,TRBJ1-1,CAWSMTGNTEAFF,TGTGCCTGGAGTATGACAGGGAACACTGAAGCTTTCTTT
NA,TRBD2,TRBV5-4,TRBJ2-1,CASSFSRTSGVSYNEQFF,TGTGCCAGCAGCTTCTCACGGACTAGCGGGGTGTCCTACAATGAGCAGTTCTTC
NA,TRBD2,TRBV18,TRBJ2-5,CASSLNRGGRETQYF,TGTGCCAGCTCACTGAACCGGGGGGGCCGTGAGACCCAGTACTTC
NA,NA,TRBV5-1,TRBJ2-4,CASSSLSRYENIQYF,TGCGCCAGCAGCTCCCTGTCCCGATACGAAAACATTCAGTACTTC
NA,TRBD1,TRBV9,TRBJ1-2,CASRLTSQGVLGGYTF,TGTGCCAGCAGGCTAACCTCACAGGGGGTCCTAGGTGGCTACACCTTC
NA,NA,TRBV5-6,TRBJ1-6,CASSGTGKYNSPLHF,TGTGCCAGCAGCGGCACAGGGAAATATAATTCACCCCTCCACTTT
NA,TRBD2,TRBV4-1,TRBJ2-2,CASSQDRLADLSWGELFF,TGCGCCAGCAGCCAAGACCGTCTAGCGGACCTTTCTTGGGGGGAGCTGTTTTTT
NA,NA,TRBV7-2,TRBJ2-5,CASSPGETQYF,TGTGCCAGCAGCCCTGGGGAGACCCAGTACTTC
NA,NA,TRBV7-9,TRBJ1-5,CASSRGWGDQPQHF,TGTGCCAGCAGCCGTGGGTGGGGGGACCAGCCCCAGCATTTT
NA,NA,TRBV7-2,TRBJ2-7,CASSLGDRLSPYEQYF,TGTGCCAGCAGCTTAGGAGACCGACTGTCCCCCTACGAGCAGTACTTC
NA,NA,TRBV6-5,TRBJ1-1,CASSRALHTEAFF,TGTGCCAGCAGCCGGGCGCTCCACACTGAAGCTTTCTTT
NA,TRBD1,TRBV12-5,TRBJ1-2,CASGLVFTGGDYGYTF,TGTGCTAGTGGTTTGGTATTTACAGGGGGTGACTATGGCTACACCTTC